Below, 3 T cell receptor beta chains from the same sample are listed, as sequenced in a study of cytomegalovirus exposure and HLA in healthy donors. Primers for the PCR totalled 60 Vbeta and 13 Jbeta. Only in-frame clones appear in the TCRdb table, and some are missing; sequencing was by immunoSEQ multiplex PCR. The table records 100,000 to 150,000 clones, 70% to 90% of them present only once. The source material was PBMCs. The receptors originated from a boy between 10 and 17 years old in good health and CMV-seronegative.

J is TRBJ2-3 and V is TRBV6-4; possibly TRBD2 for D (7 bases). V was shortened by 4 bases and J by 5 bases, with 16 bases between the two germline ends. Germline CDR1 reads MRHNA; CDR2 reads SNTAGT. The CDR3 runs 15 residues. CDR3 loop: CASSVSPGEGDTQYF. The CDR3 DNA reads as TGTGCCAGCAGTGTGTCGCCAGGGGAGGGAGATACGCAGTATTTT.

The rearrangement uses TRBV6-5 and TRBJ2-7, with 8 positions matching TRBD2. In germline, CDR1 is MNHEY, CDR2 SVGAGI. The junction had 9 bases not matched to a gene; V was cut back by 6 bases and J by 2 bases. The CDR3 runs 15 residues. Written as DNA, the CDR3 is TGTGCCAGCAGACCCGGGGGGGTAGCAGCCTACGAGCAGTACTTC. The encoded protein is CASRPGGVAAYEQYF.

J is TRBJ2-5 and V is TRBV7-2, with 14 bases matching TRBD2. Germline CDR1 reads SGHTA; CDR2 reads FQGNSA. The V segment lost 5 bases and the J segment 6 bases; nucleotides outside the gene matches: 5. This CDR3 region has 15 residues. The CDR3 protein is CASSPWTSGGKTQYF. The CDR3 nucleotides read TGTGCCAGCAGCCCCTGGACTAGCGGGGGGAAGACCCAGTACTTC.